These 26 T cell receptor beta chains share one sample of origin, sequenced in a study of shared clonotypes between healthy human individuals. Sequencing was performed with immunoSEQ multiplex PCR; in TCRdb, only in-frame clones are kept and a portion is missing. The data show about 490,000 clones, with almost 80% seen just once and around 13% held by the top ten. Sequenced sample: PBMCs. The receptors were gathered from a woman aged 40 to 50 in good health. Some clones in this sample may be carry-over from other donors' samples.

This clone was seen a few times. A far larger clone is a single base away, which makes a read error likely. In nucleotides, the CDR3 is TGTGCCAGCAGTCGGTACCAAGAGACCCAGTACTTC. Translating it yields CASSRYQETQYF. The V gene is TRBV7-6, the J gene TRBJ2-5; D is unclear. The germline gives CDR1 SGHVS, CDR2 FNYEAQ. The CDR3 spans 12 residues. With 6 bases removed from V and 0 bases from J, the gap between germline ends came to 5 bases.

The V call is TRBV18, the J call TRBJ2-5, with 8 bases that match TRBD2. The J call may not be correct, given that the DNA end is closer to TRBJ2-7. The germline V gene encodes CDR1 KGHSH and CDR2 LQKENI. CDR3 size: 15 residues. The CDR3 DNA reads TGTGCCAGCTCATCCATCGGGACTAGGGGGTACGAGCAGTACTTC. It translates to CASSSIGTRGYEQYF.

The rearrangement uses TRBV28 and TRBJ2-7; D is undetermined. V dropped 5 bases and J dropped 2 bases, with 13 bases sitting between them. CDR1 MDHEN and CDR2 SYDVKM come from the germline V gene. CDR3 size: 14 residues. The CDR3 nucleotides are TGTGCCAGCAGTCCTACGTACCAACCCTACGAGCAGTACTTC. Protein product: CASSPTYQPYEQYF.

The chain has TRBV5-5 and TRBJ1-3; D gene uncertain. The V end was cut by 0 bases, the J end by 6 bases, with 16 bases between. The CDR3 has 16 amino acids. CDR1 is SGHKS, CDR2 YYEKEE, per germline (reference sequence). The CDR3 nucleotides read TGTGCCAGCAGCTTGGCCGGGTTCGCAACGACAAACACCATATATTTT. Protein product: CASSLAGFATTNTIYF.

This chain joins TRBV21-1 and TRBJ1-4; the table gives TRBD1 as D, unverified against the DNA. TRBV21-1 is noted as a pseudogene. The CDR3 is made up of 17 amino acids. The CDR3 sequence is CASRPDRVVGKGEKLFF. The CDR3 DNA sequence: TGTGCCAGCCGACCGGACAGGGTTGTCGGTAAGGGCGAAAAACTGTTTTTT.

A remark on this clone: A much bigger clone sits one base away, suggesting this may be a read error. The V gene is TRBV29-1, the J gene TRBJ2-3, with 7 positions matching TRBD1. Germline V CDR1 and CDR2: SQVTM, ANQGSEA. This CDR3 region has 18 residues. The chain's CDR3 is CSVEVVQGRSSSTGTQYF. The DNA for the CDR3 is TGCAGCGTTGAAGTTGTACAGGGGCGTAGCTCTAGCACAGGTACGCAGTATTTT.

This sequence joins TRBV7-6 and TRBJ2-7; the match to TRBD1 covers 10 bases. The CDR3 has 14 residues. Per germline, CDR1 SGHVS and CDR2 FNYEAQ. Trimming cost V 4 bases and J 5 bases; bases outside gene matches: 5. In DNA form, the CDR3 reads TGTGCCAGCAGCTCCCGGGACAGGGGTGACGAGCAGTACTTC. Its protein product is CASSSRDRGDEQYF.

The chain is built from TRBV9 and TRBJ2-3; TRBD2 agrees at 8 bases. The CDR3 runs 17 residues. Germline V lookup: CDR1 SGDLS, CDR2 YYNGEE. With V trimmed by 3 bases and J by 0 bases, 9 bases remained unmatched. CDR3 residues: CASSAGSGTSSTDTQYF. CDR3 DNA: TGTGCCAGCAGCGCCGGATCCGGGACTAGTAGCACAGATACGCAGTATTTT.

This clone occurred once. The V and J genes are TRBV25-1 and TRBJ2-1; TRBD2 agrees at 8 bases. V lost 2 bases to trimming and J lost 9 bases; unmatched junction nucleotides: 18. Germline V gene lookup returns CDR1 MGHDK and CDR2 SYGVNS. This CDR3 is 18 amino acids long. The CDR3 sequence: CASSENPAGGDPLGEQFF. The CDR3 nucleotides read TGTGCCAGCAGTGAAAACCCGGCCGGGGGGGATCCCCTAGGTGAGCAGTTCTTC. The whole variable domain, remainder taken from reference TRBV25-1 and TRBJ2-1, is EADIYQTPRYLVIGTGKKITLECSQTMGHDKMYWYQQDPGMELHLIHYSYGVNSTEKGDLSSESTVSRIRTEHFPLTLESARPSHTSQYLCASSENPAGGDPLGEQFFGPGTRLTVL.

This clone was detected ten times or more. This sample includes further DNA sequences coding for the same CDR3. J is TRBJ1-3 and V is TRBV5-1, with 7 bases identical to TRBD1. With 3 bases clipped from V and 4 bases from J, the junction kept 4 bases outside the gene matches. There are 14 residues in the CDR3. Germline CDR1 and CDR2: SGHRS and YFSETQ. The CDR3 coding sequence is TGCGCCAGCAGCTCCTCAGGGGGAGGAAACACCATATATTTT. Its protein is CASSSSGGGNTIYF.

The chain is built from TRBV7-9 and TRBJ1-4; 8 positions match TRBD1. The CDR3 is 12 residues long. V dropped 5 bases and J dropped 12; count of bases not matched to a gene: 5. Germline V gene data show CDR1 as SEHNR and CDR2 as FQNEAQ (reference sequence). The CDR3 sequence is CASSSPTGELFF. The CDR3 DNA is TGTGCCAGCAGCAGCCCGACAGGGGAACTGTTTTTT.

The chain links TRBV10-2 to TRBJ2-7; 12 nucleotides match TRBD2. V lost 7 bases and J lost 1; bases outside the gene matches: 5. The CDR3 spans 15 residues. Germline CDR1 reads WSHSY; CDR2 reads SAAADI. The CDR3: CASKTTSGRSYEQYF. For the CDR3, the DNA is TGCGCCAGCAAAACCACTAGCGGGAGGTCCTACGAGCAGTACTTC.

The V and J genes are TRBV7-2 and TRBJ2-1, with 7 bases aligning to TRBD2. Germline V lookup: CDR1 SGHTA, CDR2 FQGNSA. V trimming: 3 bases; J trimming: 0 bases; junction bases outside the gene matches: 2. The CDR3 is 15 residues long. The CDR3 DNA reads as TGTGCCAGCAGCTTCCAGCGGGACTCCTACAATGAGCAGTTCTTC. Translation gives CASSFQRDSYNEQFF.

The V and J genes are TRBV7-2 and TRBJ1-3; weak D call: TRBD1 (5 bases). The length of the CDR3 is 15 residues. CDR1 and CDR2 from the germline V gene are SGHTA and FQGNSA. Trimming left V 0 bases short and J 1 base short, with 7 bases between. CDR3 residues: CASSLAGGSGNTIYF. CDR3 DNA: TGTGCCAGCAGCTTAGCCGGGGGATCTGGAAACACCATATATTTT.

The chain carries TRBV7-9 and TRBJ2-5, with D hard to call. The CDR3 is made up of 14 amino acids. Per germline, CDR1 SEHNR and CDR2 FQNEAQ (reference sequence). V lost 1 base and J 5 bases, leaving 11 bases between the germline ends. Here the CDR3 reads CASSLVVAVETQYF. CDR3 coding DNA: TGTGCCAGCAGCTTAGTGGTAGCTGTGGAGACCCAGTACTTC.

DNA for the CDR3: TGCGCCAGCAGTGAGAGTCCAGGGCTGAACTACGAGCAGTACTTC. Encoded protein: CASSESPGLNYEQYF. The chain links TRBV10-2 to TRBJ2-7; D is possibly TRBD1 (5 bases). V was cut by 2 bases and J by 3 bases, with 14 bases left in between. The CDR3 has 15 residues. Germline CDR1 and CDR2: WSHSY and SAAADI.

This chain uses TRBV28 with TRBJ1-4; tentatively, D is TRBD1 (5 bases). Trimming took 4 bases from V and 3 from J, leaving 15 bases between them. Germline V CDR1 and CDR2: MDHEN, SYDVKM. This CDR3 region has 16 residues. CDR3 region: CASSYVGRGSNEKLFF. Here the CDR3 DNA reads TGTGCCAGCAGTTATGTAGGGCGGGGGTCTAATGAAAAACTGTTTTTT.

The J gene is TRBJ1-4, the V gene TRBV6-5; the D is unclear. The V end was cut by 2 bases, the J end by 8 bases, with 9 bases between. Looked up from germline, CDR1 is MNHEY and CDR2 is SVGAGI. The CDR3 is 13 amino acids. CDR3 bases: TGTGCCAGCAGTTACGGCGATAGGGAAAAACTGTTTTTT. Translated, it gives CASSYGDREKLFF.

As DNA, the CDR3 is TGTGCCAGCAGCCAATTTACCCCCAGGCAGGGAGATGGCTACACCTTC. Translation gives CASSQFTPRQGDGYTF. The chain has TRBV7-3 and TRBJ1-2; D is perhaps TRBD1 (5 bases). Per germline, CDR1 SGHTA and CDR2 FQGTGA. This CDR3 comprises 16 residues. V lost 5 bases to trimming and J lost 6 bases, with 22 bases between them. Variable domain in full (rest from reference TRBV7-3 and TRBJ1-2): GAGVSQTPSNKVTEKGKYVELRCDPISGHTALYWYRQSLGQGPEFLIYFQGTGAADDSGLPNDRFFAVRPEGSVSTLKIQRTERGDSAVYLCASSQFTPRQGDGYTFGSGTRLTVV.

The chain combines TRBV10-2 with TRBJ2-7, with no clear D. There are 11 residues in the CDR3. Deletions cut 2 bases from V and 7 bases from J, with 6 bases between. In germline, CDR1 is WSHSY, CDR2 SAAADI. CDR3 DNA: TGCGCCAGCAGTGAGCTTTGGGAGCAGTACTTC. Amino acid sequence: CASSELWEQYF.

The V gene is TRBV9, the J gene TRBJ1-5, with D maybe TRBD1 (5 bases). The V gene lost 4 bases and the J gene lost 0 bases, with 11 bases spanning the gap. CDR1 and CDR2 from the germline V gene are SGDLS and YYNGEE. The CDR3 runs 15 residues. The CDR3, as DNA: TGTGCCAGCAGCCCTAGTGGGGGTAGCAATCAGCCCCAGCATTTT. Encoded protein: CASSPSGGSNQPQHF.

Concerning this clone: The sample carries other DNA sequences with the same CDR3. This chain connects TRBV5-1 to TRBJ2-5, with 11 bases that match TRBD2. The CDR3 is 15 residues long. From germline, CDR1 is SGHRS and CDR2 YFSETQ. Unmatched junction bases numbered 2, after V lost 0 bases and J lost 4 bases. The CDR3 protein is CASSLDGTSGETQYF. The DNA of the CDR3 is TGCGCCAGCAGCTTGGATGGGACTAGCGGAGAGACCCAGTACTTC.

This sequence joins TRBV5-4 and TRBJ2-3; D is ambiguous. The CDR3 totals 15 residues. V lost 2 bases and J lost 0, with 10 bases in between. The germline V gene encodes CDR1 SGHNT and CDR2 YYREEE (reference sequence). CDR3 nucleotide sequence: TGTGCCAGCAGCTTAGGGTTTGTGAGCACAGATACGCAGTATTTT. Its protein product is CASSLGFVSTDTQYF.

In its sample, this clone was seen a few times. V and J are TRBV2 and TRBJ2-7, with 10 bases identical to TRBD2. Germline CDR1 is SNHLY and CDR2 is FYNNEI. This CDR3 has 15 residues. V dropped 4 bases and J dropped 11; count of bases not matched to a gene: 14. The CDR3 loop reads CASSGGRASGSEKYF. The DNA of the CDR3 is TGTGCCAGCAGTGGAGGGAGGGCTAGCGGGAGTGAGAAGTACTTC.

This rearrangement joins TRBV7-8 to TRBJ2-1; D remains ambiguous. The CDR3 totals 11 residues. CDR1 is SGHVS and CDR2 is FQNEAQ in the germline V gene. Trimming took 3 bases from V and 8 from J, leaving 5 bases between them. CDR3 amino acids: CASSFMYEQFF. The CDR3 nucleotides read TGTGCCAGCAGCTTTATGTATGAGCAGTTCTTC.

The chain is built from TRBV5-5 and TRBJ1-1; D unresolved. This CDR3 contains 13 residues. The V gene lost 4 bases and the J gene lost 4 bases, with 11 bases spanning the gap. Germline V gene data show CDR1 as SGHKS and CDR2 as YYEKEE (reference sequence). This CDR3 reads CASSPVVRTEAFF. In nucleotides, the CDR3 is TGTGCCAGCAGCCCGGTGGTCCGCACTGAAGCTTTCTTT.